This TCR beta chain was documented in a study of shared T cell receptors in the human thymus (dated by TCRdb to the early 2020s). In terms of the full investigation: The study investigated the way shared, self-reactive T-cell receptor alpha chains are produced in the human thymus.

Library method: the immunoSEQ multiplex PCR assay. The table comes from immuneACCESS by way of TCRdb, which keeps in-frame sequences with V and J called. Part of the clones is missing from these tables; in studies checked, under half for an unresolved V gene and the rest for unknown reasons. This sample holds just under 550,000 clones; around 82% were observed only once. The ten largest clones represent 0.013% of the sample. Including cysteine and phenylalanine, the CDR3 has 17 amino acids. Kept here is only the CDR3 DNA, which spans 51 bases and is read in frame from base 1. V trim: 7 bases; J trim: 0 bases; unmatched bases: 12. The germline V gene specifies SGHVS as CDR1 and FNYEAQ as CDR2. A word on this clone: The antigen it recognizes is unknown. No clone much larger than this one lies a single base away; base qualities are absent.

The sample was also linked to a second study, of human thymus T cells. As the second study states: In Finland, the donors were immunologically healthy infants who were having open corrective cardiac surgery for congenital heart defects. Thymus tissue was collected as surgical resects that were removed during corrective cardiac surgery. Both the thymic and the peripheral blood repertoires appeared to show biased V and J gene segment usage. The related research reported highly overlapping thymic TCR repertoires among unrelated individuals. TCR alpha and beta repertoires from under 10 infant thymus samples and a few related peripheral blood samples were characterized in the study. Donor ages ranging from 7 to 244 days were recorded, and about six male and two female infants were included in the cohort. Thymocytes were freed from the tissue by mechanical means and kept at -70 degrees C as pellets of roughly 8.5-31 million cells. Genomic DNA was extracted from frozen cell pellets with a QIAsymphony instrument. The immunoSEQ multiplex PCR assay was used to amplify the TCRB and TCRAD loci from a standardized amount of quality-controlled genomic DNA. The amplicons spanned the V(D)J region and were long enough to cover the CDR3 and allow V and J genes to be identified. The amplicons were sequenced on an Illumina platform via the commercial immunoSEQ service. Primer bias and sequencing errors were corrected as previously described, and TCRAD and TCRB definitions were based on the IMGT database. Analysis of the repertoires was done with immunoSEQ Analyzer 3.0 and VDJTools and included basic statistics, V/J segment usage, diversity estimates, rarefaction and pairwise overlap. Diversity was estimated with Chao1, ChaoE, Efron-Thisted, Shannon and inverse Simpson indices, and also on datasets down-sampled to the smallest sample. Repertoire overlap used strict matching of CDR3 nucleotide sequence, V gene and J gene, with Jaccard-based multidimensional scaling clustering. On average, approximately 790,000 unique TCRB clonotypes were obtained from thymus samples, compared with about 84,000 from blood samples.

The sequenced material came from thymocytes. The chain couples TRBV7-6 to TRBJ2-1; 7 nucleotides in the junction match TRBD2. This clonotype was sampled from a boy less than two years old with a congenital heart defect. Donor details come from another sample of the same person, matched by shared clones. The CDR3 corresponds to CASTGDGLADSYNEQFF. The DNA reads as follows: TGTGCCAGCACCGGGGACGGGCTAGCGGACTCCTACAATGAGCAGTTCTTC.